The text below deals with one T cell receptor beta chain. Its antigen is unknown. Per the germline V gene, CDR1 is MNHEY and CDR2 is SVGAGI. Trimming took off 6 bases at V and 0 bases at J, with 11 bases between the two ends. The CDR3 loop spans 14 amino acids. The data were taken from a study of cytomegalovirus exposure and HLA in healthy donors. This table comes from immunoSEQ multiplex PCR, and its TCRdb copy is limited to in-frame clones, with some not included. The sample carries around 300,000 clones, about 86% recorded once. Whole-study findings and limits: Rare sequences made up most TCRs, while some public TCRs were found in many donors. A list of roughly 180 TCR beta chains associated with cytomegalovirus was given.

What was sequenced was PBMCs. This receptor was obtained from a woman aged 18-29 years in good health and CMV-seronegative. The rearrangement uses TRBV6-5 and TRBJ1-1; possibly TRBD1 for D (6 bases). CDR3 region: CASRGALMNTEAFF. As DNA, the CDR3 is TGTGCCAGCAGGGGGGCTCTTATGAACACTGAAGCTTTCTTT.